Listed here is a single T cell receptor (beta chain). This sample stems from a study of cytomegalovirus exposure and HLA in healthy donors. The junction had 6 bases not matched to a gene; V was cut back by 6 bases and J by 0 bases. There are 15 residues in the CDR3. The V gene's germline CDR1 is MRHNA and CDR2 SNTAGT. PCR primers comprised 60 Vbeta and 13 Jbeta primers. Profiling relied on immunoSEQ multiplex PCR, and the TCRdb table lists in-frame clones only, not all of them. The sample records roughly 100,000 clones, 78% being singletons. V gene TRBV6-4 combines with J gene TRBJ1-2; 8 bases fit TRBD1. Sequenced material: PBMCs. The receptor's source is a woman aged 40 to 50 in good health and CMV-seronegative. Written as DNA, the CDR3 is TGTGCCAGCAGGGCAGGACAGGGAACTAACTATGGCTACACCTTC. This sequence encodes CASRAGQGTNYGYTF.